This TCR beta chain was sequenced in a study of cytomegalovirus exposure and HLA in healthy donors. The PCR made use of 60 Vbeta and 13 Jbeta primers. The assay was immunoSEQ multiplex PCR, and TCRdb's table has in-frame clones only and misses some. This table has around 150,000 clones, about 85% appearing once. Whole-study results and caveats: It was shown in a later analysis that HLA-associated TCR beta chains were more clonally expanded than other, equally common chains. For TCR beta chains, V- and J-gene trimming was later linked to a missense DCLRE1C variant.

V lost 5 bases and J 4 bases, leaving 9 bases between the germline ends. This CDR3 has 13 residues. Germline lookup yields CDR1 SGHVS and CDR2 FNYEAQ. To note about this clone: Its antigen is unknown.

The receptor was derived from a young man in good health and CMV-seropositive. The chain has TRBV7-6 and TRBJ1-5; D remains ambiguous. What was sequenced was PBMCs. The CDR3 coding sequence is TGTGCCAGCAGCCTAATCGATAATCAGCCCCAGCATTTT. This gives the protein CASSLIDNQPQHF. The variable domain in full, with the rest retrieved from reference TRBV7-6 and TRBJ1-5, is GAGVSQSPRYKVTKRGQDVALRCDPISGHVSLYWYRQALGQGPEFLTYFNYEAQQDKSGLPNDRFSAERPEGSISTLTIQRTEQRDSAMYRCASSLIDNQPQHFGDGTRLSIL.